Listed here is a single T cell receptor beta chain. Antigen: not known. Then a second PCR, running roughly 7 to 11 cycles, was carried out with a sample-barcoded 5' primer and a J-beta primer mix. TCRdb re-derived calls from the 5' RACE reads in MiXCR, one entry per CDR3 protein. Here the sample spans over 750,000 distinct CDR3 sequences, roughly 25% being singletons. CDR3 size: 14 residues. Germline V CDR1 and CDR2: SQVTM, ANQGSEA. The V and J ends lost 0 bases and 0 bases respectively, with 9 bases between them. This record comes from a study of blood T cells in healthy people across ages. Overall study results and limits: Older age went with lower TCR beta diversity per million T cells, in a roughly linear way.

The data were also submitted as part of a second study, on T cells of mothers and their children.

The sequenced sample was blood. The genes are TRBV29-1 and TRBJ2-7; D not resolved. The origin of this receptor is a boy younger than 18 in good health. CDR3 in amino acids: CSVEDWNGSYEQYF. CDR3 sequence (DNA): TGCAGCGTTGAAGATTGGAACGGCTCCTACGAGCAGTACTTC.